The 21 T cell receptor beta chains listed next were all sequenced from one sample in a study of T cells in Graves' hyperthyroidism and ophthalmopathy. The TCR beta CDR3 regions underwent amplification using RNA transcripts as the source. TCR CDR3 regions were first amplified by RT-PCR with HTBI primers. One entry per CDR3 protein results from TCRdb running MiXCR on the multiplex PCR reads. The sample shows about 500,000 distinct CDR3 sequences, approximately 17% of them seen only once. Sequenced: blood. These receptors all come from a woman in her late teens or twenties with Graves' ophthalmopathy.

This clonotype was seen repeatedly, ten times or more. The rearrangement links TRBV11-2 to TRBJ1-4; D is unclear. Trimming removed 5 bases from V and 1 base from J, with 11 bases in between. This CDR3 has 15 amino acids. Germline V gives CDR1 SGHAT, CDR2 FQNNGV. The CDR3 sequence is CASSPRTVTNEKLFF. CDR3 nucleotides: TGTGCCAGCAGCCCGCGGACGGTAACTAATGAAAAACTGTTTTTT. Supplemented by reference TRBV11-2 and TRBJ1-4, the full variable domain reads EAGVAQSPRYKIIEKRQSVAFWCNPISGHATLYWYQQILGQGPKLLIQFQNNGVVDDSQLPKDRFSAERLKGVDSTLKIQPAKLEDSAVYLCASSPRTVTNEKLFFGSGTQLSVL.

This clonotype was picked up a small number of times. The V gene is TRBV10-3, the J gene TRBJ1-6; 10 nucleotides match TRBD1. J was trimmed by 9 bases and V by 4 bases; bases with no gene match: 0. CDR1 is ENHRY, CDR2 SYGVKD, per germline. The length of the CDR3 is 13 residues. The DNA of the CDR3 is TGTGCCATCAGTGGACAGGGGGCTTCACCCCTCCACTTT. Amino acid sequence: CAISGQGASPLHF.

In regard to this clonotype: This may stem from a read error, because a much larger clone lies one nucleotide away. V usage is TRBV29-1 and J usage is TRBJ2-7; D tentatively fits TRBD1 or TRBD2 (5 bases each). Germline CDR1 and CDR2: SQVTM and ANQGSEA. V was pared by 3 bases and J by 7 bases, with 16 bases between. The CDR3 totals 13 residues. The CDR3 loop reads CSVDSDREDEQYF. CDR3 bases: TGCAGCGTTGATAGCGACAGAGAGGATGAGCAGTACTTC.

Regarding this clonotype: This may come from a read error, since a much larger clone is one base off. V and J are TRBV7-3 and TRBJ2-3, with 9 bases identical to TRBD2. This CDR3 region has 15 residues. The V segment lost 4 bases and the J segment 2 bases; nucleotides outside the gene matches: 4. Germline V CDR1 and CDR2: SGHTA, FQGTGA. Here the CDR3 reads CASSSLAGPTDTQYF. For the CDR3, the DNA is TGTGCCAGCAGCTCCCTAGCGGGACCCACAGATACGCAGTATTTT.

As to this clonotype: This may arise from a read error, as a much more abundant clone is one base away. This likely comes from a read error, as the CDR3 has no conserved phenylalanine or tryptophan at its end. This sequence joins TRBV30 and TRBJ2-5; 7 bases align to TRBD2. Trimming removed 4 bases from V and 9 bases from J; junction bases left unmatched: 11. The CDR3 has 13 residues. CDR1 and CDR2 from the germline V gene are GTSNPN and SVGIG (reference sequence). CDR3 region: CAWMGSGLGAQYV. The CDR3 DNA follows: TGTGCCTGGATGGGTAGCGGGCTGGGGGCCCAGTACGTC.

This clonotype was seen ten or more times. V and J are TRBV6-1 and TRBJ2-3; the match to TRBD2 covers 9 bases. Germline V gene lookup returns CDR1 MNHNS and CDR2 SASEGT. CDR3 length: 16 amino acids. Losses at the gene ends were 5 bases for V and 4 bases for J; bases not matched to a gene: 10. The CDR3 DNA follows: TGTGCCAGCAGTTATTCAGGGGGACTAGCTCCAGATACGCAGTATTTT. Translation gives CASSYSGGLAPDTQYF.

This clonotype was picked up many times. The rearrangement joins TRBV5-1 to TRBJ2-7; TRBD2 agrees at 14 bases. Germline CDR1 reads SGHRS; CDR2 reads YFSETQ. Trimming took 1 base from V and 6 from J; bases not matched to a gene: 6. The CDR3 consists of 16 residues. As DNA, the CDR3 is TGCGCCAGCAGCTTGAATCTTGGACTAGCGGGAGGCGAGCAGTACTTC. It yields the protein CASSLNLGLAGGEQYF.

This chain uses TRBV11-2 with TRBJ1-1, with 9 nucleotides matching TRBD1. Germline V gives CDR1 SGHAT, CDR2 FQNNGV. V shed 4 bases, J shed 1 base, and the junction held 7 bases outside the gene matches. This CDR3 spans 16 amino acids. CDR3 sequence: CASSSALQGANTEAFF. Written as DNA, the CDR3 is TGTGCCAGCAGCTCGGCCTTACAGGGGGCGAACACTGAAGCTTTCTTT.

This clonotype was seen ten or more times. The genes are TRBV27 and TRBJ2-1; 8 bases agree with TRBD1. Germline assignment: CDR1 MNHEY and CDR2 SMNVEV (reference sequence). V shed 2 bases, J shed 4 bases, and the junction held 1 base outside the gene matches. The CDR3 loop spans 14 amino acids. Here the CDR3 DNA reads TGTGCCAGCAGTTTAGGGACAGGATACAATGAGCAGTTCTTC. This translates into CASSLGTGYNEQFF.

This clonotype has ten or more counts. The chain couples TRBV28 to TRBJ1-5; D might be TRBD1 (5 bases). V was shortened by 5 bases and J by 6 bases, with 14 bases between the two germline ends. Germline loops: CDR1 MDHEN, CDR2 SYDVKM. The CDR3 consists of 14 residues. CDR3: CASSRGGIIQPQHF. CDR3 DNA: TGTGCCAGCAGTAGGGGAGGGATAATTCAGCCCCAGCATTTT.

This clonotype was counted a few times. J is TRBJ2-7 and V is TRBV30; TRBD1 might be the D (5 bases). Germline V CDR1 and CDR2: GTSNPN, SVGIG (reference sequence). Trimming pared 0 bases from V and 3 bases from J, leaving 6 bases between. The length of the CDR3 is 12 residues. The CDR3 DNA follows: TGTGCCTGGAGTGTACAGGACTACGAGCAGTACTTC. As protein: CAWSVQDYEQYF.

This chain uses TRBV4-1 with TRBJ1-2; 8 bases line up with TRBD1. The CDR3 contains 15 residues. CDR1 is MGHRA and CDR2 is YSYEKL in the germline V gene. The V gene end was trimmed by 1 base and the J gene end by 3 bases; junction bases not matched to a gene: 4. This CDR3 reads CASSQGDRGYYGYTF. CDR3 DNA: TGCGCCAGCAGCCAAGGCGACAGGGGTTACTATGGCTACACCTTC.

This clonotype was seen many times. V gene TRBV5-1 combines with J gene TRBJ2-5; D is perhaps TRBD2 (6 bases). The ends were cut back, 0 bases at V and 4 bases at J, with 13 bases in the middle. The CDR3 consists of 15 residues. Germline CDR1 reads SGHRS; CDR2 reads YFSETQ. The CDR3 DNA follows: TGCGCCAGCAGCTTGGACCTAGCGCGACGAGAGACCCAGTACTTC. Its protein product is CASSLDLARRETQYF.

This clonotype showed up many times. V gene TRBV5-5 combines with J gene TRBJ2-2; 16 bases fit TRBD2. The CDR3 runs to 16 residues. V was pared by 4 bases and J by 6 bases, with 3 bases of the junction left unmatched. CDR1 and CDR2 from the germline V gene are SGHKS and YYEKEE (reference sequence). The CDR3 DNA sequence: TGTGCCAGCAGCCCCGGGACTAGCGGGGGGGCCGGGGAGCTGTTTTTT. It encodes CASSPGTSGGAGELFF.

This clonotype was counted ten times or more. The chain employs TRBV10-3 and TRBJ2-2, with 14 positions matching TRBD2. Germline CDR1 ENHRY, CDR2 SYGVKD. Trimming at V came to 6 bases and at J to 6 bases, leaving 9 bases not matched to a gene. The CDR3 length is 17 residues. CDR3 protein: CAISAKGLAGVPGELFF. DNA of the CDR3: TGTGCCATCAGCGCCAAGGGACTAGCGGGAGTCCCCGGGGAGCTGTTTTTT.

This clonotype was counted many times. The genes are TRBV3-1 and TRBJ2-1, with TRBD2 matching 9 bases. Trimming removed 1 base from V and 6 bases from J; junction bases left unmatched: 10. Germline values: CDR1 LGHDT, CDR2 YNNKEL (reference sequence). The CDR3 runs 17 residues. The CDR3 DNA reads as TGTGCCAGCAGCCAAGGACGGGGCGGGAGGGTGATCAATGAGCAGTTCTTC. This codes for CASSQGRGGRVINEQFF.

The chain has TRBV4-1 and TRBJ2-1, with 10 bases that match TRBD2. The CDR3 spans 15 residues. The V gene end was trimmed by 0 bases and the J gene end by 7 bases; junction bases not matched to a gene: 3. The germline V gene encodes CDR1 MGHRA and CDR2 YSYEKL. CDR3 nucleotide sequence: TGCGCCAGCAGCCAAGATAGCGGGGGGAGGAATGAGCAGTTCTTC. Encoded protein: CASSQDSGGRNEQFF.

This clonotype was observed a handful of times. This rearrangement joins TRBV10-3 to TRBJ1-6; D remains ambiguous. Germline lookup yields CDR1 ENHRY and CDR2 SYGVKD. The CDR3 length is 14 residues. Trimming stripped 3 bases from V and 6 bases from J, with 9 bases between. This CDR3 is CAISDYESNSPLHF. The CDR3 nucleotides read TGTGCCATCAGTGATTACGAAAGTAATTCACCCCTCCACTTT.

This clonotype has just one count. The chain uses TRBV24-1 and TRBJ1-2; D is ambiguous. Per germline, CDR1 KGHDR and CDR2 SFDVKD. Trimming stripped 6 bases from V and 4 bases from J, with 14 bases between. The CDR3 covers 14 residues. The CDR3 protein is CATSYTGRAYGYTF. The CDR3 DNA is TGTGCCACCAGTTATACCGGGAGAGCCTATGGCTACACCTTC.

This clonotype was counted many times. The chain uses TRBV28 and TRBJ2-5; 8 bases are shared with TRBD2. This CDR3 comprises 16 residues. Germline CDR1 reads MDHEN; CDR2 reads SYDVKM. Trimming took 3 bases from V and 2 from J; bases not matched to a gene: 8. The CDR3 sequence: CASSFSSGRGQETQYF. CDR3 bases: TGTGCCAGCAGTTTCTCAAGCGGGAGAGGGCAAGAGACCCAGTACTTC.

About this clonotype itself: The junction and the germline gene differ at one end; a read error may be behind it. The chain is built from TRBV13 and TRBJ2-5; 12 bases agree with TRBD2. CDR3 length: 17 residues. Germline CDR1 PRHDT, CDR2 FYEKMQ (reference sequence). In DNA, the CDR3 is TGTGCCAGCAGTTTAGATAGGGGGACTAGCGGGCAAGAGACCCAGTACTTC. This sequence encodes CASSLDRGTSGQETQYF. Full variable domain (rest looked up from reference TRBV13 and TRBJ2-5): AAGVIQSPRHLIKEKRETATLKCYPIPRHDTVYWYQQGPGQDPQFLISFYEKMQSDKGSIPDRFSAQQFSDYHSELNMSSLELGDSALYFCASSLDRGTSGQETQYFGPGTRLLVL.